The sequence of this TCR beta chain was determined in a study of control samples from healthy donors and cancer patients. The germline V gene encodes CDR1 SGHTS and CDR2 YDEGEE. V gave up 3 bases and J gave up 7 bases; unmatched junction bases: 9. The CDR3 consists of 15 residues. Only in-frame clones appear in the TCRdb table, and some are missing; sequencing was by immunoSEQ multiplex PCR. Here the sample spans roughly 160,000 clones, about 94% being singletons. The chain joins TRBV5-8 to TRBJ2-5; 10 nucleotides agree with TRBD1. The TCR comes from a man in his 60s with colorectal cancer. The sample taken for sequencing was PBMCs. CDR3 residues: CASSSDRGLGGTQYF. The CDR3 DNA reads TGTGCCAGCAGCTCCGACAGGGGGCTCGGCGGGACCCAGTACTTC.